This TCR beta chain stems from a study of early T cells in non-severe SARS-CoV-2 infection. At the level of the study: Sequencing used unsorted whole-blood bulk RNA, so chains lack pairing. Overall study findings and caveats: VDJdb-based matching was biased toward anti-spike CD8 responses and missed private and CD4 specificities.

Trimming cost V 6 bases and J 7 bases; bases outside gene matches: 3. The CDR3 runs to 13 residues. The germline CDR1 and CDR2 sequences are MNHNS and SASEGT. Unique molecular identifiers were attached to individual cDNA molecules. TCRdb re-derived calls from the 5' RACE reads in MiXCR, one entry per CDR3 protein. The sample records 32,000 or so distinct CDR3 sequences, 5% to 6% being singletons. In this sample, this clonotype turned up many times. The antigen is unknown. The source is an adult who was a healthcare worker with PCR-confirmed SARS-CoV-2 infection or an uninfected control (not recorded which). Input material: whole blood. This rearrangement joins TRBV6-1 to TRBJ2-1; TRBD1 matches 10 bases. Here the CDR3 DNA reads TGTGCCAGCAGGAGGACAGGGGGTAATGAGCAGTTCTTC. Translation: CASRRTGGNEQFF.